This T cell receptor beta chain was documented in a study of control samples from healthy donors and cancer patients. V shed 10 bases and J 0 bases; nucleotides not matched to a gene: 12. This CDR3 is 16 amino acids long. Germline V gene data show CDR1 as LNHDA and CDR2 as SQIVND (reference sequence). Clones were sequenced by immunoSEQ multiplex PCR, and TCRdb holds only the in-frame ones, with some missing. Among 100,000 to 150,000 clones, roughly nine tenths were seen once, and the ten largest hold 7.8%. The source material was blood. The chain links TRBV19 to TRBJ1-3; 7 nucleotides line up with TRBD1. The clonotype comes from a woman aged 18-30 years in good health. The CDR3 is CATTTGPLFSGNTIYF. The CDR3 coding sequence is TGTGCCACCACGACAGGGCCCCTCTTCTCTGGAAACACCATATATTTT.